These 10 T cell receptor beta chains were all obtained from the same sample, sequenced in a study of blood T cell repertoires in COVID-19 (dated by TCRdb to between 2020 and 2021). The library was produced with the immunoSEQ multiplex PCR assay. The table comes from immuneACCESS by way of TCRdb, which keeps in-frame sequences with V and J called. Part of the clones is missing from these tables; in studies checked, under half for an unresolved V gene and the rest for unknown reasons. The table for this sample lists some 180,000 clones; roughly 76% of them were counted only once. The ten largest clones add up to 9% to 15% of the sample. The material sequenced was peripheral blood. Every receptor here comes from a woman over 75 with COVID-19, enrolled during active disease.

The chain uses TRBV12-3 or TRBV12-4 and TRBJ1-2, with D possibly being TRBD1 (5 bases). The CDR3 has 13 residues. V lost 6 bases and J 8 bases, leaving 16 bases between the germline ends. CDR3 DNA: TGTGCCAGCAGCGGAAGGACGGGGGTGGGCTACACCTTC. Protein sequence: CASSGRTGVGYTF.

The rearrangement uses TRBV3-1 (or the pseudogene TRBV3-2) and TRBJ2-1; perhaps TRBD2 as D (5 bases). CDR3 length: 16 amino acids. Germline values: CDR1 LGHDT, CDR2 YNNKEL (reference sequence). V shed 4 bases and J shed 0 bases, with 13 bases lying between them. CDR3 sequence (DNA): TGTGCCAGCAGCCGAGTTCTAGCAATCTCCTACAATGAGCAGTTCTTC. Translating it yields CASSRVLAISYNEQFF.

The rearrangement uses TRBV5-6 and TRBJ1-1; D not certain. The germline V and J ends were trimmed by 0 bases and 1 base, with 10 bases remaining between them. This CDR3 region has 15 residues. CDR1 and CDR2 (germline): SGHDT, YYEEEE. The chain's CDR3 is CASSLGARKNTEAFF. The CDR3 bases are TGTGCCAGCAGCTTGGGGGCACGGAAGAACACTGAAGCTTTCTTT.

With respect to this clone: Other DNA sequences in the same sample also yield this CDR3. The CDR3 sequence is CASSETGLGYEQYF. DNA for the CDR3: TGTGCCAGCAGTGAAACGGGACTGGGCTACGAGCAGTACTTC. V gene TRBV2 combines with J gene TRBJ2-7, with a weak D call TRBD2 (6 bases). CDR1 is SNHLY and CDR2 is FYNNEI in the germline V gene. The CDR3 length is 14 residues. V was cut by 2 bases and J by 3 bases, with 11 bases left in between.

The genes are TRBV5-1 and TRBJ2-1; 10 positions agree with TRBD1. Germline loops: CDR1 SGHRS, CDR2 YFSETQ. The CDR3 totals 18 residues. V lost 1 base and J lost 7; bases outside the gene matches: 14. CDR3 loop: CASSLLPLRDRGWNEQFF. CDR3 nucleotide sequence: TGCGCCAGCAGCTTGCTACCCCTCCGGGACAGGGGTTGGAATGAGCAGTTCTTC.

The chain links TRBV4-3 to TRBJ1-2; D ambiguous. The germline V gene encodes CDR1 LGHNA and CDR2 YSLEER. V was pared by 0 bases and J by 5 bases, with 7 bases between. The CDR3 covers 13 residues. The CDR3 loop is CASSQEPGYGYTF. CDR3 nucleotides: TGCGCCAGCAGCCAAGAGCCCGGGTATGGCTACACCTTC.

CDR3 sequence reads: CAISETRRAGEGDTQYF. As DNA, the CDR3 is TGTGCCATCAGTGAGACTCGAAGGGCGGGAGAGGGGGATACGCAGTATTTT. This chain links TRBV10-3 with TRBJ2-3, with 7 bases identical to TRBD2. V dropped 2 bases and J dropped 6; count of bases not matched to a gene: 14. The V gene's germline CDR1 is ENHRY and CDR2 SYGVKD. CDR3 size: 17 residues.

This sequence joins TRBV5-6 and TRBJ1-2; TRBD1 aligns across 8 bases. Trimming cost V 0 bases and J 6 bases; bases outside gene matches: 10. This CDR3 spans 16 amino acids. Germline CDR1 SGHDT, CDR2 YYEEEE. In DNA, the CDR3 is TGTGCCAGCAGCTTGGTAACGACAGGGGATAGGAATGGCTACACCTTC. This encodes CASSLVTTGDRNGYTF.

This sequence joins TRBV5-1 and TRBJ1-2; possibly TRBD1 for D (5 bases). Germline CDR1 reads SGHRS; CDR2 reads YFSETQ. CDR3 length equals 13 residues. The V end was cut by 1 base, the J end by 8 bases, with 12 bases between. CDR3 in amino acids: CASSLNGAGGYTF. CDR3 nucleotides: TGCGCCAGCAGCTTGAATGGGGCTGGGGGCTACACCTTC.

The J gene is TRBJ1-2, the V gene TRBV5-1; D gene ambiguous. CDR3 length equals 12 residues. V lost 4 bases to trimming and J lost 4 bases, with 8 bases between them. Germline loops: CDR1 SGHRS, CDR2 YFSETQ. The chain's CDR3 is CASSHNTYGYTF. CDR3 coding DNA: TGCGCCAGCAGCCACAACACCTATGGCTACACCTTC. Complete variable domain (other parts from reference TRBV5-1 and TRBJ1-2): KAGVTQTPRYLIKTRGQQVTLSCSPISGHRSVSWYQQTPGQGLQFLFEYFSETQRNKGNFPGRFSGRQFSNSRSEMNVSTLELGDSALYLCASSHNTYGYTFGSGTRLTVV.